This TCR beta chain was identified in a study of PD-L1 blockade in urothelial cancer. Study context: Previous chemotherapy exposure amounted to 0 to 3 regimens for patients. The authors examined blood 3 weeks (second dose) and 6 weeks after treatment start. The median T cell count in blood samples was more than 140,000.

Per the germline V gene, CDR1 is MGHRA and CDR2 is YSYEKL. V was pared by 1 base and J by 8 bases, with 18 bases between. CDR3 length: 16 residues. TCRdb keeps only in-frame clones here, not all; method: immunoSEQ multiplex PCR. The sample shows roughly 43,000 clones, over 65% of them seen only once. General study results and limits: Tumor-linked clones in blood grew more by 3 weeks in durable-benefit patients.

This clone is termed medium-sized. The antigen is not known. The TCR was taken from a man between 70 and 80 years old with urothelial cancer. The gene calls are TRBV4-1 and TRBJ2-1; D remains ambiguous. The source was PBMCs, collected around atezolizumab (anti-PD-L1) treatment. The CDR3 here is CASSQVNLIAYDEQFF. CDR3 bases: TGCGCCAGCAGCCAAGTAAATCTTATAGCTTATGATGAGCAGTTCTTC.